Here is one T cell receptor (beta chain) with its context. This clonotype has a handful of counts. The clone's antigen remains unknown. Base qualities are missing; no much larger clone stands one base away. All donors were healthy Caucasians. The twin cohort comprised three pairs of female monozygotic twins, all aged about 18 to 29 years. Miltenyi CD45RO+ enrichment and human naive T-cell isolation kits were used to isolate memory (CD45RO+) and naive T cells from PBMC. The library was obtained by 5' RACE. The instrument was an Illumina HiSeq 2000. A universal primer binding site was added through template switching, and the final cDNA carried a unique molecular identifier so that TCR cDNA molecules could be counted accurately. Specific primers in the conserved constant-segment region were used to synthesize first-strand cDNA for the TCR alpha and beta chains. To control for contamination, every cDNA library carried two barcodes: a SMART-Mk sample barcode plus Illumina barcodes. Two successive PCR steps introduced TruSeq adapter sequences along with Illumina sample barcodes. The TCR alpha and beta cDNA libraries were sequenced on the Illumina HiSeq platform using custom primers. Processing in the source paper ran as follows. Raw reads were processed with MiGEC to extract unique molecular identifiers, and MiXCR was used to determine CDR3 positions. Recombination models were inferred per individual with the repgenHMM and IGoR tools using an EM algorithm. Shared clonotypes were analyzed with the tcR package in R, and sharing was normalized by the product of cloneset sizes. To study raw recombination without the effects of thymic and clonal selection, out-of-frame nonproductive sequences were analyzed. TCRdb trimmed public reads at Q25 via fastp, called clones via MiXCR and kept in-frame beta chains. Rows with a matching CDR3 protein are joined into one entry that keeps the most common DNA and genes. The V and J calls were determined by TCRdb, not by the authors. The sample table shows 250,000 or so distinct CDR3 sequences, and approximately 11% are seen once. The top ten constitute roughly 4% of the sample.

This record comes from a study of identical twins (dated by TCRdb to about 2016). In the study overall: TCR alpha and beta repertoires from monozygotic twins, unrelated adults of various ages and cord blood were deep-sequenced to test whether fetal clonotypes persist. To rule out contamination, the twin experiments were replicated at different times with different library preparation protocols.

The germline V gene (reference sequence) provides CDR1 DFQATT and CDR2 SNEGSKA. The trim is 4 bases for V and 5 bases for J, with a gap of 23 bases between the germline ends. Spanning cysteine to phenylalanine, the CDR3 consists of 16 amino acids. Only the CDR3 DNA stays, 48 bases, in frame from base 1. Overall study results and their limits: Invariant T cells such as MAIT and iNKT could partly confound zero-insertion analyses, though diverse VJ usage argued against this for most clonotypes. In beta out-of-frame sequences, excess twin sharing was weaker, because having fewer shared sequences lowered the signal-to-noise ratio. Because the same donors could not be followed over many years, the conclusions relied on cross-sectional statistical analysis. Abundant cord blood beta clonotypes carried fewer insertions; young adult naive repertoires showed a weaker similar trend, while memory repertoires showed none. Compared with coincidental sharing between unrelated individuals, out-of-frame TCR alpha sequences shared between twins had an excess of sequences with low generation probability. In monozygotic twins, recombination models systematically underestimated out-of-frame TCR alpha sharing, but the models matched the sharing seen between unrelated individuals.

These data were also reused for a study on yellow fever vaccine responses in identical twins. The second study also describes: According to the authors, the vaccine-induced T cell response in identical twins seemed to be partly convergent and partly specific to each individual. The study precisely tracked vaccine-responding T cell clones in identical twins.

The V and J genes are TRBV20-1 and TRBJ2-5; the D gene may be TRBD1 or TRBD2, since each aligns over 5 bases. The sequencing sample was made of memory (CD45RO+) T cells sorted from blood. Reading the label with the study, this specimen's cell subset or site is: CD45RO+ enriched T cells. This receptor was obtained from a woman aged 18 to 35 in good health. At the DNA level, the sequence is TGCAGTGCTACGGCGTCGGGCCAGGGAGACTTGGAGACCCAGTACTTC. This codes for CSATASGQGDLETQYF.